A selection of T cell receptor beta chains follows, all from one sample in a study of blood T cell repertoires in COVID-19. This table comes from immunoSEQ multiplex PCR, and its TCRdb copy is limited to in-frame clones, with some not included. The sample lists about 290,000 clones, around four fifths seen once, with about 4% in the top ten. The specimen was peripheral blood. The receptors here all came from a woman between 45 and 60 years old with active or convalescent COVID-19. Both conserved end residues are part of each CDR3. The order of the fields is J gene, clone size, V gene, D gene, CDR3 DNA, CDR3 protein. A D gene is named only where the DNA matches it firmly. Clone sizes are given selectively: once, few, many, or a class where the clone is expanded.

J: TRBJ2-1; size: -; V: TRBV7-8; D: TRBD2; DNA: TGTGCCAGCAGCTTAGAGGTAAAGGGAGGGCCAATTAAGGAGCAGTTCTTC; CDR3: CASSLEVKGGPIKEQFF
J: TRBJ2-1; size: -; V: TRBV7-8; D: TRBD2; DNA: TGTGCCAGCAGCTTATTGGCGGGAGGGGATGAGCAGTTCTTC; CDR3: CASSLLAGGDEQFF
J: TRBJ1-2; size: -; V: TRBV5-1; D: -; DNA: TGCGCCAGCAAACCGGGACAACGAGTCTTCTATGGCTACACCTTC; CDR3: CASKPGQRVFYGYTF
J: TRBJ1-2; size: -; V: TRBV2; D: -; DNA: TGTGCCACCATTCGGCCGGACAGCGTCTATGGCTACACCTTC; CDR3: CATIRPDSVYGYTF
J: TRBJ2-7; size: -; V: TRBV9; D: TRBD2; DNA: TGTGCCAGCAGCGTAGATCCGGGAGGGCCGTACGAGCAGTACTTC; CDR3: CASSVDPGGPYEQYF
J: TRBJ1-2; size: -; V: TRBV6-5; D: TRBD1; DNA: TGTGCCAGCAGAGGGGACAGCTCTGATGGCTACACCTTC; CDR3: CASRGDSSDGYTF
J: TRBJ2-3; size: -; V: TRBV5-1; D: -; DNA: TGCGCCAGCAGCTTGGGGGGCGCAGATACGCAGTATTTT; CDR3: CASSLGGADTQYF
J: TRBJ2-1; size: -; V: TRBV2; D: -; DNA: TGTGCCAGCAGTGATGGGAGGTCCACCTACAATGAGCAGTTCTTC; CDR3: CASSDGRSTYNEQFF
J: TRBJ2-1; size: -; V: TRBV5-4; D: TRBD2; DNA: TGTGCCAGCAGGGCCGGGACTAGTGGCCCCTACAATGAGCAGTTCTTC; CDR3: CASRAGTSGPYNEQFF
J: TRBJ2-7; size: -; V: TRBV5-1; D: -; DNA: TGCGCCAGCAGCTTGGGGACTACCAGATCCTACGAGCAGTACTTC; CDR3: CASSLGTTRSYEQYF
J: TRBJ1-5; size: -; V: TRBV19; D: TRBD1; DNA: TGTGCCAGTAGTTCTCGCGACAGGGTCCATCAGCCCCAGCATTTT; CDR3: CASSSRDRVHQPQHF
J: TRBJ2-3; size: few; V: TRBV7-3; D: -; DNA: TGTGCCAGCAGCTTAACCCGGGAGGATACGCAGTATTTT; CDR3: CASSLTREDTQYF
J: TRBJ2-1; size: -; V: TRBV11-3; D: TRBD1; DNA: TGTGCCAGCAGCTTAGATGGGACAGGATTTTACAATGAGCAGTTCTTC; CDR3: CASSLDGTGFYNEQFF
J: TRBJ1-1; size: -; V: TRBV11-3; D: -; DNA: TGTGCCAGCAGCCCCGGGGGGGCTTCAAACACTGAAGCTTTCTTT; CDR3: CASSPGGASNTEAFF
J: TRBJ2-3; size: once; V: TRBV2; D: TRBD2; DNA: TGTGCCGCGAGCTCTAGCGGGGGGGGTATAGATACGCAGTATTTT; CDR3: CAASSSGGGIDTQYF
J: TRBJ2-3; size: -; V: TRBV5-1; D: -; DNA: TGCGCCAGCAGGATGGCGGCAGATACGCAGTATTTT; CDR3: CASRMAADTQYF
J: TRBJ2-1; size: -; V: TRBV11-2; D: -; DNA: TGTGCCAGCAGCTTAGCCCGGGTTACTGAGCAGTTCTTC; CDR3: CASSLARVTEQFF
J: TRBJ2-7; size: -; V: TRBV7-4; D: -; DNA: TGTGCCAGCAGCGGGAGAGCTAGCTCCCTAAGCTACGAGCAGTACTTC; CDR3: CASSGRASSLSYEQYF
J: TRBJ2-1; size: -; V: TRBV27; D: TRBD2; DNA: TGTGCCAGCAGTCGCGGGACTAGCGGGATCTACAATGAGCAGTTCTTC; CDR3: CASSRGTSGIYNEQFF
J: TRBJ2-6; size: -; V: TRBV27; D: TRBD2; DNA: TGTGCCAGCAGTTTATGGGGGTTTAGCGGGACTGGGGCCAACGTCCTGACTTTC; CDR3: CASSLWGFSGTGANVLTF
J: TRBJ2-3; size: -; V: TRBV6-6; D: TRBD2; DNA: TGTGCCAGCAGCCGATCTAGCGGAGCCGGGGGAAGCACAGATACGCAGTATTTT; CDR3: CASSRSSGAGGSTDTQYF
J: TRBJ2-7; size: -; V: TRBV7-9; D: -; DNA: TGTGCCAGCAGCTACCCAGGAAGCGAGCAGTACTTC; CDR3: CASSYPGSEQYF
J: TRBJ1-2; size: -; V: TRBV30; D: TRBD1; DNA: TGTGCCTGGACCGGGGACAGGGTATCTAGCGGCTACACCTTC; CDR3: CAWTGDRVSSGYTF
J: TRBJ2-2; size: -; V: TRBV15; D: TRBD1; DNA: TGTGCCACCAGCAGAGATTTTGGGGTCGGACAGGGGACCGGGGAGCTGTTTTTT; CDR3: CATSRDFGVGQGTGELFF
J: TRBJ1-5; size: few; V: TRBV3-1/TRBV3-2; D: -; DNA: TGTGCCAGCAGCCAAGTAAGGGGTCAGCCCCAGCATTTT; CDR3: CASSQVRGQPQHF
J: TRBJ2-7; size: -; V: TRBV19; D: -; DNA: TGTGCCAGTAGTATCGGGGACTCTCCGAAATACGAGCAGTACTTC; CDR3: CASSIGDSPKYEQYF
J: TRBJ1-5; size: -; V: TRBV28; D: -; DNA: TGTGCCAGCAGTATCGGGACATTAAGCAATCAGCCCCAGCATTTT; CDR3: CASSIGTLSNQPQHF
J: TRBJ2-1; size: -; V: TRBV6-4; D: -; DNA: TGTGCCAGCAGTCAGCTGGTTTCCGGGGGTGAGCAGTTCTTC; CDR3: CASSQLVSGGEQFF
J: TRBJ1-1; size: once; V: TRBV7-2; D: -; DNA: TGTGCCAGCAGCCCCAGCGGAGGGGACCGCATGAACACTGAAGCTTTCTTT; CDR3: CASSPSGGDRMNTEAFF
J: TRBJ2-1; size: -; V: TRBV18; D: TRBD2; DNA: TGTGCCAGCTCACCTACTAGCGGGGTCTACAATGAGCAGTTCTTC; CDR3: CASSPTSGVYNEQFF
J: TRBJ2-2; size: -; V: TRBV5-1; D: -; DNA: TGCGCCAGCAGCCCCAAGAACACCGGGGAGCTGTTTTTT; CDR3: CASSPKNTGELFF
J: TRBJ1-1; size: -; V: TRBV27; D: -; DNA: TGTGCCAGCTCGACACGCCTTAACACTGAAGCTTTCTTT; CDR3: CASSTRLNTEAFF
J: TRBJ1-6; size: -; V: TRBV6-5; D: TRBD1; DNA: TGTGCCAGCTCCCCCCGGGAGACAGGGGACTCACCCCTCCACTTT; CDR3: CASSPRETGDSPLHF
J: TRBJ1-1; size: -; V: TRBV7-6; D: -; DNA: TGTGCCAGCAGCTTTTCGGCTGAAGCTTTCTTT; CDR3: CASSFSAEAFF
J: TRBJ1-5; size: -; V: TRBV7-8; D: -; DNA: TGTGCCAGCAGCCAGTCGTGGGGCAGCAATCAGCCCCAGCATTTT; CDR3: CASSQSWGSNQPQHF
J: TRBJ2-5; size: -; V: TRBV29-1; D: -; DNA: TGCAGCGTTTGGGCTCGGCAAGAGACCCAGTACTTC; CDR3: CSVWARQETQYF
J: TRBJ2-1; size: once; V: TRBV19; D: TRBD2; DNA: TGTGCCAGTAGTATTTGGGTAGCGGGGGGGTACAATGAGCAGTTCTTC; CDR3: CASSIWVAGGYNEQFF
J: TRBJ1-1; size: -; V: TRBV5-1; D: -; DNA: TGCGCCAGCAGCTTGAAGTTTGAGACTGAAGCTTTCTTT; CDR3: CASSLKFETEAFF
J: TRBJ1-2; size: -; V: TRBV19; D: TRBD1; DNA: TGTGCCAGTAGTATAGACGACAGGGGACGTCCTACTTATGGCTACACCTTC; CDR3: CASSIDDRGRPTYGYTF
J: TRBJ1-1; size: -; V: TRBV7-9; D: TRBD1; DNA: TGTGCCAGCGGTAACAGGGGCCCGAACACTGAAGCTTTCTTT; CDR3: CASGNRGPNTEAFF
J: TRBJ2-7; size: -; V: TRBV7-9; D: TRBD2; DNA: TGTGCCAGCAGCTTACCGGGACTAGTCGAGCAGTACTTC; CDR3: CASSLPGLVEQYF
J: TRBJ2-7; size: -; V: TRBV5-1; D: TRBD2; DNA: TGCGCCAGCAGATCCACTAGCGGGGCGGGGGAGCAGTACTTC; CDR3: CASRSTSGAGEQYF
J: TRBJ2-2; size: -; V: TRBV4-1; D: TRBD2; DNA: TGCGCCAGCAGCGGGCGAGTAGCGGGAGGAAACGGGGAGCTGTTTTTT; CDR3: CASSGRVAGGNGELFF
J: TRBJ1-3; size: -; V: TRBV19; D: -; DNA: TGTGCCAGTACTACTAGGTGGTATCCCGACGGGTCTGGAAACACCATATATTTT; CDR3: CASTTRWYPDGSGNTIYF
J: TRBJ2-1; size: once; V: TRBV2; D: TRBD2; DNA: TGTGCCAGCACCGGGACTACGAGGTACAATGAGCAGTTCTTC; CDR3: CASTGTTRYNEQFF
J: TRBJ2-5; size: -; V: TRBV3-1/TRBV3-2; D: TRBD2; DNA: TGTGCCAGCAGTCTCGTAGCGGGACCTGATGAGAAAGAGACCCAGTACTTC; CDR3: CASSLVAGPDEKETQYF
J: TRBJ1-1; size: -; V: TRBV4-1; D: -; DNA: TGCGCCAGCAGCCAAGAAGGCAGGGCATACACTGAAGCTTTCTTT; CDR3: CASSQEGRAYTEAFF
J: TRBJ2-7; size: -; V: TRBV18; D: -; DNA: TGTGCCAGCTCACCAATCATCGGAGATACCTACGAGCAGTACTTC; CDR3: CASSPIIGDTYEQYF
J: TRBJ2-5; size: -; V: TRBV9; D: -; DNA: TGTGCCAGCAGCGGACACGACTTGTCGGGGGAGACCCAGTACTTC; CDR3: CASSGHDLSGETQYF
J: TRBJ1-6; size: -; V: TRBV27; D: -; DNA: TGTGCCAGCAGTTTGGATTTTGAGGGGGTTGGTAATTCACCCCTCCACTTT; CDR3: CASSLDFEGVGNSPLHF
J: TRBJ2-7; size: few; V: TRBV19; D: TRBD1; DNA: TGTGCCAGTAGGGACAGGGTCAGCTCCTACGAGCAGTACTTC; CDR3: CASRDRVSSYEQYF
J: TRBJ1-5; size: -; V: TRBV27; D: TRBD1; DNA: TGTGCCAGCAGCTGGACAGGGGGACTCAATCAGCCCCAGCATTTT; CDR3: CASSWTGGLNQPQHF
J: TRBJ1-6; size: -; V: TRBV4-2; D: TRBD1; DNA: TGTGCCAGCAGCCAAGATGGGCAGGGGGTTGGAAATTCACCCCTCCACTTT; CDR3: CASSQDGQGVGNSPLHF
J: TRBJ2-5; size: -; V: TRBV3-1/TRBV3-2; D: TRBD2; DNA: TGTGCCAGCAGCCAAGATGGGACTAGGGGAGAGACCCAGTACTTC; CDR3: CASSQDGTRGETQYF
J: TRBJ2-3; size: -; V: TRBV9; D: -; DNA: TGTGCCAGCAGCCCCCAGGTCGCAGATACGCAGTATTTT; CDR3: CASSPQVADTQYF
J: TRBJ1-2; size: -; V: TRBV6-5; D: TRBD1; DNA: TGTGCCAGCAGGACGACAGGGGTCCTCTATGGCTACACCTTC; CDR3: CASRTTGVLYGYTF
J: TRBJ1-2; size: -; V: TRBV7-2; D: -; DNA: TGTGCCAGCAGCTTAGGATCGGGGAAAGGCTACACCTTC; CDR3: CASSLGSGKGYTF